The source of this T cell receptor (beta chain) is a study of T cell repertoires in aging, cancer and after chemotherapy. Study findings and constraints: In healthy donors, age-related TCR diversity loss mainly reflected lost richness. Immunological memory after chemotherapy cannot be judged from the repertoire data.

TCR beta rearrangements were amplified from peripheral blood genomic DNA. V was trimmed by 4 bases and J by 2 bases, leaving 11 bases between them. Germline CDR1 and CDR2: SGHAT and FQDESV (reference sequence). This CDR3 contains 15 residues. Note on this clonotype: Its antigen is currently unknown.

A mixed TRB-A/B primer pool amplified rearranged TRB by multiplex touch-down PCR. MiXCR, applied by TCRdb to the multiplex PCR reads, yields one record per CDR3 protein. This sample has 2,500 to 3,000 distinct CDR3 sequences, with 24% found just once. Sequencing was carried out using blood. This clonotype originated in a human donor with a solid tumor. J is TRBJ2-2 and V is TRBV11-1, with D tentatively TRBD1 (5 bases). The CDR3 nucleotides read TGTGCCAGCAGCTCCAGGGTTAGTAACACCGGGGAGCTGTTTTTT. Translation gives CASSSRVSNTGELFF.